The present T cell receptor beta chain was sequenced within a study of cytomegalovirus exposure and HLA in healthy donors. Study-level points and caveats: TCR beta chains numbering 164 were designated cytomegalovirus-associated. The classifier reportedly diagnosed cytomegalovirus status with high specificity and sensitivity.

This clone was seen more than once but under ten times. Its antigen is still unknown. This CDR3 is built from 16 residues. Germline V lookup: CDR1 SGHRS, CDR2 YFSETQ. V was cut by 0 bases and J by 9 bases, with 19 bases left in between. Assay: immunoSEQ multiplex PCR; the TCRdb copy retains only in-frame clones and omits some. In the table there are approximately 160,000 clones, about 86% of which are singletons. Sequenced material: PBMCs. The chain links TRBV5-1 to TRBJ2-1, with D tentatively TRBD1 (6 bases). The source of this sequence is a woman aged 25 to 39 in good health and CMV-seronegative. CDR3 nucleotides: TGCGCCAGCAGCTTGGTGTGGGCAGGGGACCTAAGTGAGCAGTTCTTC. It yields the protein CASSLVWAGDLSEQFF.